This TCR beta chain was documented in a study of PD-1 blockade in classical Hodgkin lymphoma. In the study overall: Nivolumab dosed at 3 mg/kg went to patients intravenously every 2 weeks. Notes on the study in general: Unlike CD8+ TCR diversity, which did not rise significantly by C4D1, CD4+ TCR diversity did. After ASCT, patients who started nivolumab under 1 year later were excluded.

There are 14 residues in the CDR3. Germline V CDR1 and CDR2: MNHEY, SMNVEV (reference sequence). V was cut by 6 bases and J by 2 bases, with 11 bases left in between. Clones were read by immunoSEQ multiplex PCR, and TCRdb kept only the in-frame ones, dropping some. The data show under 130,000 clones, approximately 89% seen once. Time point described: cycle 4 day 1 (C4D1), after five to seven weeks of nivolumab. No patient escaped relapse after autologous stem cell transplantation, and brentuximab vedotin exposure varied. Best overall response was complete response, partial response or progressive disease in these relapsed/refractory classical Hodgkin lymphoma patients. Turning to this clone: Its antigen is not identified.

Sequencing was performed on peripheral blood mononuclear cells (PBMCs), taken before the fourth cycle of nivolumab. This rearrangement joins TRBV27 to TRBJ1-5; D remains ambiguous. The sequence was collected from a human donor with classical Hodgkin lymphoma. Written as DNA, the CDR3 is TGTGCCAGCAGACCGGACGGACGCAATCAGCCCCAGCATTTT. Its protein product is CASRPDGRNQPQHF.